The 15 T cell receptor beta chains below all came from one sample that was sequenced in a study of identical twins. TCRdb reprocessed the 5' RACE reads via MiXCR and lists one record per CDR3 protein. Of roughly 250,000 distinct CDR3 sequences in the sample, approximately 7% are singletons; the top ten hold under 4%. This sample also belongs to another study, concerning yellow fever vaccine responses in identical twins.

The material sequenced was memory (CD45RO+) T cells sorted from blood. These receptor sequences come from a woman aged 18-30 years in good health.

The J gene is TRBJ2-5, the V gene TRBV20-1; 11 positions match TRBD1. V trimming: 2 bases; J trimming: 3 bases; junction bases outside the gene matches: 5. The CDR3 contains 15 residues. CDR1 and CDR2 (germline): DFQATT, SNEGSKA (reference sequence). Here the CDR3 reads CSARPGTGGKETQYF. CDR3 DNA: TGCAGTGCTAGACCCGGGACAGGGGGAAAAGAGACCCAGTACTTC.

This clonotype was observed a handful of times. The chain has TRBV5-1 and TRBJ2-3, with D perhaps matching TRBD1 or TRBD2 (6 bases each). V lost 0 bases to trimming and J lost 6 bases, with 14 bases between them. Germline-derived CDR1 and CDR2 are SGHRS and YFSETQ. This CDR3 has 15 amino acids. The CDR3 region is CASSLDGGGYDTQYF. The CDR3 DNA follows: TGCGCCAGCAGCTTGGACGGAGGGGGTTACGATACGCAGTATTTT. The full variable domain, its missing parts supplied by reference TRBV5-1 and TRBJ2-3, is KAGVTQTPRYLIKTRGQQVTLSCSPISGHRSVSWYQQTPGQGLQFLFEYFSETQRNKGNFPGRFSGRQFSNSRSEMNVSTLELGDSALYLCASSLDGGGYDTQYFGPGTRLTVL.

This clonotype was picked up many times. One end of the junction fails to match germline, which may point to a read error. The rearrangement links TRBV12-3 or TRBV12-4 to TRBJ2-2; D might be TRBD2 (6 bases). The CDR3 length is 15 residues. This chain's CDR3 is CASSLAPQGTGELFF. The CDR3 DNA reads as TGTGCCAGCAGTCTAGCGCCCCAGGGCACCGGGGAGCTGTTTTTT.

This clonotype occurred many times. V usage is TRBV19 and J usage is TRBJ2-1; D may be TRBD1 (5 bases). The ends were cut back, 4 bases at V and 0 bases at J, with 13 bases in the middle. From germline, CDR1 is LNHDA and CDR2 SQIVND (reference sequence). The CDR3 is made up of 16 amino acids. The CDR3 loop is CASSREGVSSYNEQFF. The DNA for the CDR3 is TGTGCCAGTAGTAGAGAAGGGGTAAGCTCCTACAATGAGCAGTTCTTC.

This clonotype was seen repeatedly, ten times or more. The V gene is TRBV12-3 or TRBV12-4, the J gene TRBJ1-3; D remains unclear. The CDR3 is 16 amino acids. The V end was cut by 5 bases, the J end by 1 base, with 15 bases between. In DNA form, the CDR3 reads TGTGCCAGCAGTCGTCGACCGGGAGGATCTGGAAACACCATATATTTT. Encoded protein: CASSRRPGGSGNTIYF.

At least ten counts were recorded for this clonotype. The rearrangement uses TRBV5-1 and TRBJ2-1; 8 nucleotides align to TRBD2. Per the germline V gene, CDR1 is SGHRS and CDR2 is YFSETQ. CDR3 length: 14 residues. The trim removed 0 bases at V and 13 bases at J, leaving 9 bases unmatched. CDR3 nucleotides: TGCGCCAGCAGCTTGGGCCTGTCGGGGGGGGGCCAGTTCTTC. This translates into CASSLGLSGGGQFF.

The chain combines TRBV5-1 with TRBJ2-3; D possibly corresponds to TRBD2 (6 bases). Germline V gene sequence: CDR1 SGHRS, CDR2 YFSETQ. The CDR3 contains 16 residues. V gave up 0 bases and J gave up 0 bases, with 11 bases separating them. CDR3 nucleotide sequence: TGCGCCAGCAGCTTGGTACTAGCAGCTAGCACAGATACGCAGTATTTT. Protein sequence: CASSLVLAASTDTQYF.

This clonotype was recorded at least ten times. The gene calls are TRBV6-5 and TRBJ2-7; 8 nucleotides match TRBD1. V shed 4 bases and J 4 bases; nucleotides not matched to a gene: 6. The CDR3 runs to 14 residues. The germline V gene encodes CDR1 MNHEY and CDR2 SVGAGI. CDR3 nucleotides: TGTGCCAGCAGTTCTCCCGGGACAGGATACGAGCAGTACTTC. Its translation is CASSSPGTGYEQYF.

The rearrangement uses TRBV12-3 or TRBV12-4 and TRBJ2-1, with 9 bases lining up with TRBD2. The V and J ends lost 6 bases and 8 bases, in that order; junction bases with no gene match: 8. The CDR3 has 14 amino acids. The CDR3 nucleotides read TGTGCCAGCAGCCCGGCTAGCGGGACCTATGAGCAGTTCTTC. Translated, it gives CASSPASGTYEQFF.

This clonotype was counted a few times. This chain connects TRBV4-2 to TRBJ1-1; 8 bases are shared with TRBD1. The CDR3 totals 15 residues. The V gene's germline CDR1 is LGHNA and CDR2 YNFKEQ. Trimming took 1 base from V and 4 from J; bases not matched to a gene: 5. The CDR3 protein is CASSQARDRGTEAFF. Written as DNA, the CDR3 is TGTGCCAGCAGCCAAGCCAGAGACAGGGGCACTGAAGCTTTCTTT.

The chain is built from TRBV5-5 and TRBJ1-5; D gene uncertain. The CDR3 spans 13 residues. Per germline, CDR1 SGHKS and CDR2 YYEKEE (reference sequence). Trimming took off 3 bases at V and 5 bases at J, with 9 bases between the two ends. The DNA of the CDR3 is TGTGCCAGCAGCTGGCTGGCCGATCAGCCCCAGCATTTT. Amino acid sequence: CASSWLADQPQHF.

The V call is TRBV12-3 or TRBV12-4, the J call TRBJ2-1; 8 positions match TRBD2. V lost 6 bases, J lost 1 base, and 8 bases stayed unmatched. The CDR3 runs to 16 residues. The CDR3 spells CASSRSLAGSYNEQFF. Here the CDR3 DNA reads TGTGCCAGCAGCCGGAGCCTAGCGGGTTCCTACAATGAGCAGTTCTTC.

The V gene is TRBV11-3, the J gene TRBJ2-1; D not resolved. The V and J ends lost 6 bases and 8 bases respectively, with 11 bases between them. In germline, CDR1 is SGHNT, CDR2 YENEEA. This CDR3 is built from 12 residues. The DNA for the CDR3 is TGTGCCAGCAGTCACCTACCCCATGAGCAGTTCTTC. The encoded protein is CASSHLPHEQFF. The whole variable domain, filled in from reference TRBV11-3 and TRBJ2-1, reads EAGVVQSPRYKIIEKKQPVAFWCNPISGHNTLYWYLQNLGQGPELLIRYENEEAVDDSQLPKDRFSAERLKGVDSTLKIQPAELGDSAVYLCASSHLPHEQFFGPGTRLTVL.

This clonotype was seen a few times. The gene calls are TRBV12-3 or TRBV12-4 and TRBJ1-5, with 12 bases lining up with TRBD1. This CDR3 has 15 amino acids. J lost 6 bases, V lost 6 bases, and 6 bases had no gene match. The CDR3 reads CASRRGTGGGQPQHF. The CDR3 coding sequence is TGTGCCAGCAGACGCGGGACAGGGGGCGGTCAGCCCCAGCATTTT.

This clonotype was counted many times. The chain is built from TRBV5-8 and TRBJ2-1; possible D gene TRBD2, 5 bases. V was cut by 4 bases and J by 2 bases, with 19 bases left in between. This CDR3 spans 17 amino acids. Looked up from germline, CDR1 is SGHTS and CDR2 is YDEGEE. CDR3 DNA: TGTGCCAGCAGCCCCACTTGGGGAGCAGGCCCCTACAATGAGCAGTTCTTC. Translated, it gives CASSPTWGAGPYNEQFF.